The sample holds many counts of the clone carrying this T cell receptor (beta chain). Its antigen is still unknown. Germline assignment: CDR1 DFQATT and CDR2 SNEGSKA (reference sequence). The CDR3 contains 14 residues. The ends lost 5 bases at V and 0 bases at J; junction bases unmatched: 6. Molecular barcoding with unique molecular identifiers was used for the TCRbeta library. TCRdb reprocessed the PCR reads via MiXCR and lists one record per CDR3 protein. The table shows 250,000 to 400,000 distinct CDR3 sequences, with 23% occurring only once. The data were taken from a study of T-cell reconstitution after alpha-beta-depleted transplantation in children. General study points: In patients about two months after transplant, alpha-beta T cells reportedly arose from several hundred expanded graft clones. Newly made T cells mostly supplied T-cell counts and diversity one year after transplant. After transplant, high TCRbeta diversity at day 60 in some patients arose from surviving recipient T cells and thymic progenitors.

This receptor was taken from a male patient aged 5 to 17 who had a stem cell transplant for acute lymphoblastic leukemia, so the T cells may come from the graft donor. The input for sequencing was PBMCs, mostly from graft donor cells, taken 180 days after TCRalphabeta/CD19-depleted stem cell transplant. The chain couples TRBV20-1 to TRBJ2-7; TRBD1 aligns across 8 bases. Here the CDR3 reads CSAPRTGSSYEQYF. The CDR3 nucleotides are TGCAGTGCTCCCCGGACAGGGAGCTCCTACGAGCAGTACTTC.